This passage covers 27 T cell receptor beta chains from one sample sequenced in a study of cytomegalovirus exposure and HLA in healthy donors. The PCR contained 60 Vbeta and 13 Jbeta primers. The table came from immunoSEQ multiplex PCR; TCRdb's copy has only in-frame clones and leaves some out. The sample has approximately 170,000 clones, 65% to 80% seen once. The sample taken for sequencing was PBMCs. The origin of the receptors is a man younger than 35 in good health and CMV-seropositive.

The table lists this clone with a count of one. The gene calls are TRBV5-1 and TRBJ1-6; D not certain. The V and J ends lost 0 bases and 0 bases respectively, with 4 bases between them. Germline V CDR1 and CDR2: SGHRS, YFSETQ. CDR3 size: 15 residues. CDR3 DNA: TGCGCCAGCAGCTTGGCTAGCTCCTATAATTCACCCCTCCACTTT. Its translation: CASSLASSYNSPLHF.

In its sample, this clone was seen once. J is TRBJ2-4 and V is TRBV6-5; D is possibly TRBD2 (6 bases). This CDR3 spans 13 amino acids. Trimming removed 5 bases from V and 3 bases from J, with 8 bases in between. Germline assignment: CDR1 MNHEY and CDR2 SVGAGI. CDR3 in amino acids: CASSPGSKNIQYF. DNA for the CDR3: TGTGCCAGCAGTCCCGGGAGCAAAAACATTCAGTACTTC.

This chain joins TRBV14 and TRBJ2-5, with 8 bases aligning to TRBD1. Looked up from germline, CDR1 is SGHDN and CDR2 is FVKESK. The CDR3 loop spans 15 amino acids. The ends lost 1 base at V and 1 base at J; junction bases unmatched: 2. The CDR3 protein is CASSQGTGTQETQYF. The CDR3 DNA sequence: TGTGCCAGCAGCCAAGGGACAGGGACCCAAGAGACCCAGTACTTC.

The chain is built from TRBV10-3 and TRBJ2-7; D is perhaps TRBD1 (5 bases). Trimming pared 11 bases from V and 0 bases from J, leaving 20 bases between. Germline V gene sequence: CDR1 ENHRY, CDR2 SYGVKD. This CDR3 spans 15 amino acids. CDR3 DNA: TGTGCCTCCAGGGTTGGCGAAGCCCTCTCCTACGAGCAGTACGTC. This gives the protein CASRVGEALSYEQYV.

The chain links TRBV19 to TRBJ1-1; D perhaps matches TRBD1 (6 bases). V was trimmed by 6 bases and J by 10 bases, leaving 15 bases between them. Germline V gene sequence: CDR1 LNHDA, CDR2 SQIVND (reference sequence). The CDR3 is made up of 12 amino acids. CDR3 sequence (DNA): TGTGCCAGTAGCATGGGGACACTCGGAGCTTTCTTT. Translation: CASSMGTLGAFF. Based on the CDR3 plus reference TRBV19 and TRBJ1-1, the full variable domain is DGGITQSPKYLFRKEGQNVTLSCEQNLNHDAMYWYRQDPGQGLRLIYYSQIVNDFQKGDIAEGYSVSREKKESFPLTVTSAQKNPTAFYLCASSMGTLGAFFGQGTRLTVV.

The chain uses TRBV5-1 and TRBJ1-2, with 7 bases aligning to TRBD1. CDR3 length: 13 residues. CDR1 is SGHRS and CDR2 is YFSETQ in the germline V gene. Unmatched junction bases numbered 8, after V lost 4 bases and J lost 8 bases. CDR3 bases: TGCGCCAGCAGCCCCAGACAGGGCTGGGGCTACACCTTC. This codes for CASSPRQGWGYTF.

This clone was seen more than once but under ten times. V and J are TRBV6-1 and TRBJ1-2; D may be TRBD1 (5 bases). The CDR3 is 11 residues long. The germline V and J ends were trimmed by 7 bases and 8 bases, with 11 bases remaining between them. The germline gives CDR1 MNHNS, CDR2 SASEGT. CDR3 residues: CASTGWGGYTF. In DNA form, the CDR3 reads TGTGCCAGCACAGGGTGGGGAGGCTACACCTTC.

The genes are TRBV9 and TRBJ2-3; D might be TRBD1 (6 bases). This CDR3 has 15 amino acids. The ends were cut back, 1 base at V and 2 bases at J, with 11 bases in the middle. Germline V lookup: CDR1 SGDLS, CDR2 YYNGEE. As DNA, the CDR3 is TGTGCCAGCAGCGTAACGGGACACATCACAGATACGCAGTATTTT. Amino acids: CASSVTGHITDTQYF.

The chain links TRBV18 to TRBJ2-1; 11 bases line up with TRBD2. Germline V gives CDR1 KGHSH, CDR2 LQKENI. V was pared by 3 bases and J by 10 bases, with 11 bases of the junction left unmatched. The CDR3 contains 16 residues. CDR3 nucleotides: TGTGCCAGCTCACCCGTACCGGGACTAGCGGCCGTGGAGCAGTTCTTC. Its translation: CASSPVPGLAAVEQFF.

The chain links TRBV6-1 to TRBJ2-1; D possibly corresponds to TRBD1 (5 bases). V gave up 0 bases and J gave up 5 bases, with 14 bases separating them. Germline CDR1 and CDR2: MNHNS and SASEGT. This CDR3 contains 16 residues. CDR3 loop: CASSEAQYQGNNEQFF. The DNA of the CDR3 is TGTGCCAGCAGTGAAGCCCAATACCAGGGAAACAATGAGCAGTTCTTC.

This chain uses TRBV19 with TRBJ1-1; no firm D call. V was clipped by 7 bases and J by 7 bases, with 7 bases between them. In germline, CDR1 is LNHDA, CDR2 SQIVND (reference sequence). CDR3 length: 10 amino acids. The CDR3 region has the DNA TGTGCCAGTATTGGGCTTGAAGCTTTCTTT. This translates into CASIGLEAFF.

For the CDR3, the DNA is TGTGCCAGCAGCTTATGGAGTTTAGGGGTGAGCTCTGGGGCCAACGTCCTGACTTTC. Translation gives CASSLWSLGVSSGANVLTF. The rearrangement uses TRBV11-1 and TRBJ2-6; D is possibly TRBD1 (5 bases). Germline V gene sequence: CDR1 SGHAT, CDR2 FQDESV (reference sequence). This CDR3 is 19 amino acids long. Trimming took off 2 bases at V and 0 bases at J, with 17 bases between the two ends.

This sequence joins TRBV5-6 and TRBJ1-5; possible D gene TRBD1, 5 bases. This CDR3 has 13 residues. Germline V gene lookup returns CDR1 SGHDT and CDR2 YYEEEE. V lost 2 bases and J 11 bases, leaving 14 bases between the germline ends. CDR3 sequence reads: CASSFSDQGAQHF. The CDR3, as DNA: TGTGCCAGCAGCTTTTCAGACCAAGGGGCCCAGCATTTT.

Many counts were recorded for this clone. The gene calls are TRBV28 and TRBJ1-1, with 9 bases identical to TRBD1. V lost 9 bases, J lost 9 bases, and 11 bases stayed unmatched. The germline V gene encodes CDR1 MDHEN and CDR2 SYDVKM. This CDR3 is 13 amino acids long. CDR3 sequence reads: CASHARDRDKAFF. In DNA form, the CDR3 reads TGTGCCAGTCACGCCCGGGACAGGGACAAAGCTTTCTTT.

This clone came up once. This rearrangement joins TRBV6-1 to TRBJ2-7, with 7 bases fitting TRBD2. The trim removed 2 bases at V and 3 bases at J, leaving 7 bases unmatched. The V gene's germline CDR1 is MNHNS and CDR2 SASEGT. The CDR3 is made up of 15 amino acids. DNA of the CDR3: TGTGCCAGCAGTGAAACGGGGGGACCTTACTACGAGCAGTACGTC. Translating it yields CASSETGGPYYEQYV.

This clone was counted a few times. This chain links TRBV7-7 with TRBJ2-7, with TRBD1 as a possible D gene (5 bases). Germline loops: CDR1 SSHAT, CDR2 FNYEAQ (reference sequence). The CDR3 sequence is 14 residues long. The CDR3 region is CASSPDSSRYEQYV. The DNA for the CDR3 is TGTGCTAGCAGTCCCGACAGTTCGAGGTACGAGCAGTACGTC.

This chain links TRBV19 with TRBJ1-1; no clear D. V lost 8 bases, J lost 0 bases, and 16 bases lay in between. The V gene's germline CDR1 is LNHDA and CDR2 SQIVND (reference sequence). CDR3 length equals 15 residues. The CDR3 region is CASRVREAMNTEAFF. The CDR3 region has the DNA TGTGCCAGTCGGGTAAGGGAGGCCATGAACACTGAAGCTTTCTTT.

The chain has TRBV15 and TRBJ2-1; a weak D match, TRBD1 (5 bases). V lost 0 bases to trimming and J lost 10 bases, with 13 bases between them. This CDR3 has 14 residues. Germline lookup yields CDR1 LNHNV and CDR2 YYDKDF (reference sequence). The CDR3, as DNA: TGTGCCACCAGCAGAGATCGTCTAGGGGAAGAGCAGTTCTTC. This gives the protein CATSRDRLGEEQFF.

CDR3: CASSFQGSTGELFF. Written as DNA, the CDR3 is TGTGCCAGCAGCTTTCAGGGCAGCACCGGGGAGCTGTTTTTT. The V gene is TRBV13, the J gene TRBJ2-2; TRBD1 is a possible D gene (5 bases). Deletions cut 3 bases from V and 4 bases from J, with 9 bases between. The germline V gene encodes CDR1 PRHDT and CDR2 FYEKMQ (reference sequence). The CDR3 has 14 amino acids.

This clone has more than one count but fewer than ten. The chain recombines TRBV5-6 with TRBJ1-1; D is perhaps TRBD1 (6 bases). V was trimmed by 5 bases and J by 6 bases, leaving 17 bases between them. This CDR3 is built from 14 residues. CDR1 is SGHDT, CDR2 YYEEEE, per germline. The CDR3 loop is CASRTQGLKAEAFF. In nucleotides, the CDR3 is TGTGCCAGCAGAACACAGGGCCTGAAGGCTGAAGCTTTCTTT.

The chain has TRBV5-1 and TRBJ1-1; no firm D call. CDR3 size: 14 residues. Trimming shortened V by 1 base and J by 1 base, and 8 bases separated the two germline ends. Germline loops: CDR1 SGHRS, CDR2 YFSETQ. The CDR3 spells CASSLPGENTEAFF. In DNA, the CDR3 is TGCGCCAGCAGCTTGCCCGGGGAGAACACTGAAGCTTTCTTT.

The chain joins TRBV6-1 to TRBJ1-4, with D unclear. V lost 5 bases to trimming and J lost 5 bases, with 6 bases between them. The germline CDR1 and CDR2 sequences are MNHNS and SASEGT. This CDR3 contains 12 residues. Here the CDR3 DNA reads TGTGCCAGCAGTCCTACCAATGAAAAACTGTTTTTT. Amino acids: CASSPTNEKLFF.

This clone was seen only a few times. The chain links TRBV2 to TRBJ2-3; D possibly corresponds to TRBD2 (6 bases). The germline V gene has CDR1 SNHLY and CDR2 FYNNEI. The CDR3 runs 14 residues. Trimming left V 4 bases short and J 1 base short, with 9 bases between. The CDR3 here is CASSGDSRTDTQYF. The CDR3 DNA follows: TGTGCCAGCAGTGGGGACTCCCGCACAGATACGCAGTATTTT.

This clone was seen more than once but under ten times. The CDR3 nucleotides are TGTGCCTGGGACCGGGGGTTGAGCAATCAGCCCCAGCATTTT. Protein sequence: CAWDRGLSNQPQHF. V and J are TRBV30 and TRBJ1-5; the D gene is possibly TRBD1 (5 bases). The CDR3 is 14 residues long. The germline V gene encodes CDR1 GTSNPN and CDR2 SVGIG (reference sequence). V was cut by 5 bases and J by 1 base, with 12 bases left in between.

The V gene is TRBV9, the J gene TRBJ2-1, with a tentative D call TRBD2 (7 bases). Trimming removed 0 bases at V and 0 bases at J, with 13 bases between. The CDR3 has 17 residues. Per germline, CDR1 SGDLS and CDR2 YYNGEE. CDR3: CASSVGEGGISYNEQFF. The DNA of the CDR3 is TGTGCCAGCAGCGTAGGGGAGGGGGGCATCTCCTACAATGAGCAGTTCTTC. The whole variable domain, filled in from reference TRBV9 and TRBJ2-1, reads DSGVTQTPKHLITATGQRVTLRCSPRSGDLSVYWYQQSLDQGLQFLIQYYNGEERAKGNILERFSAQQFPDLHSELNLSSLELGDSALYFCASSVGEGGISYNEQFFGPGTRLTVL.

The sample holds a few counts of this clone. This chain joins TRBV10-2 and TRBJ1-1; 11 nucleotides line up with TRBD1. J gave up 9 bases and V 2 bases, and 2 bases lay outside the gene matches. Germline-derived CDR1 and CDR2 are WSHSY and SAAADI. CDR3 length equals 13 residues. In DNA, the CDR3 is TGCGCCAGCAGTGAGGGACAGGGGGCTAAAGCTTTCTTT. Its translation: CASSEGQGAKAFF.

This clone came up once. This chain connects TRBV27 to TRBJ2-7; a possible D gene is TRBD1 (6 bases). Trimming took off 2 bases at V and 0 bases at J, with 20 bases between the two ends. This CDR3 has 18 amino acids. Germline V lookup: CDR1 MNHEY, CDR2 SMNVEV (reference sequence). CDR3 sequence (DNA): TGTGCCAGCAGTTTAGAGATCAACCGGGACATGAGCTCCTACGAGCAGTACGTC. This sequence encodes CASSLEINRDMSSYEQYV.